This T cell receptor (beta chain) was sequenced for a study of blood T cell repertoires in COVID-19 (TCRdb year 2020). Background for the entire study: Collaborator samples came from the United States, Italy and Spain and covered acute and convalescent phases of COVID-19. The repertoires were released in a freely available public database intended as a resource for research on the immune response to SARS-CoV-2. The dataset comprised deeply sampled blood TCRbeta repertoires from subjects exposed to, actively infected with, or recovered from COVID-19. Where available, HLA class I and class II types were taken from metadata supplied by the sample provider and were not determined by assay-based typing. Sample metadata almost always included a de-identified subject ID, COVID-19 status, age in years and sex. The samples were drawn from the first 160 participants of the ongoing ImmuneRACE study and from 950 to 1,500 subjects provided by 6 global collaborators. The prospective study material was composed of cDNA or gDNA derived from T cells, B-cell-depleted T cells, or PBMCs. What the study reported, not specific to this receptor: The quantity of clinical and demographic metadata differed by source and by participant and was supplied without curation.

TCRbeta CDR3 regions were amplified from genomic DNA using the immunoSEQ Assay, a bias-controlled multiplex PCR. In the source study's methods: The number of nucleated cells in each sample was estimated from the amplification of reference gene primers within the assay. To quantify the absolute abundance of each unique TCRbeta CDR3 rearrangement, sequence reads were collapsed and filtered. For each sample, productive Simpson clonality was calculated as the square root of Simpson's diversity index across productive rearrangements. TCRdb carries this immuneACCESS record with in-frame sequences only. Its versions omit some clonotypes, under half of them owing to an unresolved V gene in the studies checked, with the rest unexplained. V and J calls and clone size are those listed in that table; D and trimming were worked out from the DNA. Within this sample are fewer than 200,000 clones, with around 89% of them counted one time only. Less than 2% of the sample is in the top ten clones.

Samples from volunteer blood donors who had recovered from COVID-19 were contributed by a second Seattle source. Whole blood was collected in K2EDTA tubes by collaborating institutions according to the institutions' own protocols. For TCRbeta analysis, collaborator samples were shipped as frozen whole blood, as isolated PBMCs, or as DNA extracted from either sample type. As concerns this clone: Its binding antigen is unknown. Base quality data are lacking; no much larger clone is found one base away.

The receptor was derived from a man aged 18 to 35 who had recovered from COVID-19. The material sequenced was peripheral blood.

The DNA sequence is as follows: TGTGCCAGCTCACTCTCGACAGGGCAGGCCACTGAAGCTTTCTTT. Translated, it gives CASSLSTGQATEAFF. Rearrangement joined TRBV18 to TRBJ1-1, and TRBD1 matches 7 of the central bases. After removal of 4 bases from V and 4 bases from J, the junction retains 9 bases not matched to a gene. The CDR3 goes from the cysteine to the phenylalanine over 15 residues. The sequence is cut down to CDR3 DNA, 45 bases in frame from base 1. CDR1 KGHSH and CDR2 LQKENI were looked up in the germline V gene.